This T cell receptor (beta chain) was profiled in a study of blood T cell repertoires in COVID-19. Across the study: Both acute and convalescent COVID-19 samples were obtained from the United States, Italy and Spain. The cDNA or gDNA used as material had been derived from T cells, B-cell-depleted T cells, or PBMCs.

The Seattle patients, enrolled during active infection, were followed longitudinally. In the study's own analysis: Using reference gene primer amplification, nucleated cell counts were estimated. Here immunoSEQ multiplex PCR was the method, and the copy in TCRdb shows in-frame clones only, minus some. V and J calls and clone size are given by that table; D and trimming were obtained from the DNA. The sample yields 270,000 or so clones, roughly 80% seen once. Germline CDR1 and CDR2: SGHTA and FQGNSA. This CDR3 comprises 14 residues. J gave up 3 bases and V 9 bases, and 5 bases lay outside the gene matches.

Sample: peripheral blood. This clonotype originated in a human donor with COVID-19, enrolled during active disease. The donor label of this sample is uncertain. The V gene is TRBV7-2, the J gene TRBJ2-7; 13 bases align to TRBD2. The CDR3 DNA reads TGTGCCAGTACTAGCGGGAGGGCTAGCTACGAGCAGTACTTC. It is translated as CASTSGRASYEQYF.